This entry is about one TCR beta chain. This sample is part of a study of CD8 T cells in Susac syndrome. Reverse transcription of roughly 0.45 to 1 ug RNA used random hexamers. TCRdb fed the immunoSEQ multiplex PCR reads into MiXCR, producing one record per CDR3 protein. The sample records 150,000 to 200,000 distinct CDR3 sequences, 85% to 95% being singletons. The germline V gene has CDR1 LNHDA and CDR2 SQIVND (reference sequence). The V gene lost 9 bases and the J gene lost 3 bases, with 18 bases spanning the gap. CDR3 length: 15 residues. TCR beta sequencing covered blood CD8+ and CD4+ T cells. Sequenced input: CD4+ T cells from PBMCs. J is TRBJ1-5 and V is TRBV19; tentative D call: TRBD1 (6 bases). This sequence was found in a human donor in good health. In nucleotides, the CDR3 is TGTGCCAGCGCCAAGGGGGGGGGATCCAATCAGCCCCAGCATTTT. The encoded protein is CASAKGGGSNQPQHF.